This T cell receptor beta chain was documented in a study of blood T cells in healthy people across ages. As regards this clonotype: Its target is unknown.

A J-beta primer mix and a sample-barcoded 5' primer were used in a second PCR of about 6 to 12 cycles. From each sample, at least 2.5 million paired-end reads containing CDR3 were obtained. One entry per CDR3 protein, called by TCRdb with MiXCR from the 5' RACE reads. The sample lists 600,000 or so distinct CDR3 sequences, around half occurring once. This CDR3 has 15 amino acids. The germline V gene encodes CDR1 SGHRS and CDR2 YFSETQ. The germline V and J ends were trimmed by 0 bases and 7 bases, with 17 bases remaining between them. Study findings and constraints: The study found TCR beta diversity correlated strongly with naive T cell percentage. Both higher diversity and more naive CD4+ cells marked long-lived donors when set against aged donors.

The clonotype was recovered from a man older than 75 in good health. The chain has TRBV5-1 and TRBJ2-7; D assignment may be TRBD1 or TRBD2 (5 bases each). Specimen: blood. Here the CDR3 DNA reads TGCGCCAGCAGCTTGGAGGGACGCTCGAGTGTGGAGCAGTACTTC. Translated: CASSLEGRSSVEQYF.